This T cell receptor (beta chain) is drawn from a study of prognosis after radiotherapy for stage I lung cancer. This CDR3 is built from 14 residues. Germline CDR1 and CDR2: DFQATT and SNEGSKA (reference sequence). The V end was cut by 5 bases, the J end by 8 bases, with 18 bases between. The genomic DNA TCR beta CDR3 region underwent two rounds of multiplex PCR. Gene-specific TRBV and TRBJ primers were used in PCR round one. TCRdb redid the calling of the multiplex PCR reads with MiXCR, one entry per CDR3 protein. The data contain 25,000 to 35,000 distinct CDR3 sequences, 35% to 55% of them seen just once; the ten biggest clones take up around 14%. Study-wide results and limits: The question of whether the expanded TCR clones were tumor-specific was not determined. Gene usage, both TRBV and TRBJ, reportedly differed between patients with metastases and patients without them.

In this sample, this clonotype turned up many times. The antigen remains unidentified. Two time points each involved a draw of about 5.6 milliliters of peripheral blood. This clonotype originated in a donor over 45 with non-small cell lung cancer. This rearrangement joins TRBV20-1 to TRBJ1-4, with D perhaps TRBD1 (6 bases). The sample consisted of PBMCs, taken before or after stereotactic body radiation therapy (not recorded which). The CDR3 is CSAPETGRGEKLFF. As DNA, the CDR3 is TGCAGTGCTCCGGAGACAGGACGTGGGGAAAAACTGTTTTTT.